This T cell receptor (beta chain) was sequenced for a study of T cells in Graves' hyperthyroidism and ophthalmopathy. RNA transcripts served as the template for amplifying TCR beta CDR3 regions. A set of HTBI primers served as the primers for a first-round RT-PCR of the TCR CDR3. TCRdb re-called the multiplex PCR reads through MiXCR, storing one row per CDR3 protein. Among hundreds of thousands of distinct CDR3 sequences, 14% were seen once, and the ten largest hold around 9.6%. Patients aged 18 to 65 had newly diagnosed hyperthyroidism of under 2 months' duration. This clonotype was recorded many times. The receptor was isolated from a woman in her late teens or twenties with Graves' hyperthyroidism. The sample comprised blood.

The CDR3 sequence: CASSSGPPSNTEAFF. Here the CDR3 DNA reads TGTGCCAGCAGCTCAGGGCCACCATCGAACACTGAAGCTTTCTTT. The chain carries TRBV7-3 and TRBJ1-1; possible D gene TRBD1, 5 bases. The CDR3 contains 15 residues. V lost 4 bases to trimming and J lost 1 base, with 13 bases between them. Germline V gene data show CDR1 as SGHTA and CDR2 as FQGTGA.